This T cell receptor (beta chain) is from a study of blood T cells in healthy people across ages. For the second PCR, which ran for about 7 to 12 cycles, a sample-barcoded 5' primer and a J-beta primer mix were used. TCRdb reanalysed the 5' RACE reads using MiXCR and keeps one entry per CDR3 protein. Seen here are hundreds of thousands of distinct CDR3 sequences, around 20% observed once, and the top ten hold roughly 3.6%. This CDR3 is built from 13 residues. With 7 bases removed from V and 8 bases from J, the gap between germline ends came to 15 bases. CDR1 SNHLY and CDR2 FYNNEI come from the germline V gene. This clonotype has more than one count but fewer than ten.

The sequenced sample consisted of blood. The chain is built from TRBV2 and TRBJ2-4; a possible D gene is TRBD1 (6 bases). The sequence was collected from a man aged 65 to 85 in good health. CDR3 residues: CASKGVGGDIQYF. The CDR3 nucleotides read TGTGCCAGCAAGGGGGTAGGGGGAGACATTCAGTACTTC.